This TCR beta chain is from a study of cytomegalovirus exposure and HLA in healthy donors. Germline V lookup: CDR1 MNHNS, CDR2 SASEGT. V lost 6 bases to trimming and J lost 3 bases, with 15 bases between them. The CDR3 covers 15 residues. 60 Vbeta and 13 Jbeta primers were used in PCR. Data came from immunoSEQ multiplex PCR; TCRdb stores just in-frame clones and leaves some out. The sample lists about 180,000 clones; about four fifths were seen once. Sequences were obtained from PBMCs. The genes are TRBV6-1 and TRBJ2-1; D is unresolved. This clonotype was sampled from a woman between 18 and 29 years old in good health and CMV-seropositive. The CDR3 is CASRDDGARYNEQFF. CDR3 bases: TGTGCCAGCAGAGACGACGGAGCACGCTACAATGAGCAGTTCTTC.